This T cell receptor beta chain came from a study of vaccination and CD4 T cells after COVID-19. Germline values: CDR1 SGHTA, CDR2 FQGTGA. The ends were cut back, 1 base at V and 5 bases at J, with 8 bases in the middle. The CDR3 is 13 amino acids. Treatment of the sample: approximately nine-day PBMC culture with coronavirus spike peptide pools or control peptides (ViraFEST assay). The assay that was used to sequence DNA from cultured CD4+ T cells was the Oncomine TCR Beta short-read assay. TCRdb reprocessed the PCR reads with MiXCR, giving one entry per CDR3 protein. The sample comprises roughly 19,000 distinct CDR3 sequences, 60% to 75% of which are singletons, and around 3.8% rests with the top ten. About this clonotype: Its antigen remains unknown.

The receptor comes from a human donor who had recovered from COVID-19. The sequenced sample consisted of CD4+ T cells from blood, cultured in vitro. The genes are TRBV7-3 and TRBJ1-1; D might be TRBD1 (5 bases). This CDR3 reads CASSLRGGTEAFF. The CDR3 nucleotides read TGTGCCAGCAGCTTAAGGGGGGGGACTGAAGCTTTCTTT.